A single T cell receptor beta chain is shown here with its context. Profiled with immunoSEQ multiplex PCR; TCRdb holds only in-frame clones, not every one. The data show about 180,000 clones, over 85% seen once. These data originate in a study of control samples from healthy donors and cancer patients. The J segment lost 4 bases and the V segment lost 5 bases, leaving 11 bases of the junction unmatched. This CDR3 is 17 amino acids long. Per the germline V gene, CDR1 is SGDLS and CDR2 is YYNGEE. The chain combines TRBV9 with TRBJ2-7; 14 nucleotides align to TRBD2. The sequenced material came from blood. This TCR came from a man younger than 45 in good health. The CDR3 here is CASRYGTSGSLLYEQYF. CDR3 DNA sequence: TGTGCCAGCAGATACGGGACTAGCGGGAGTCTTCTGTACGAGCAGTACTTC. Together with reference TRBV9 and TRBJ2-7, the CDR3 gives the full variable domain: DSGVTQTPKHLITATGQRVTLRCSPRSGDLSVYWYQQSLDQGLQFLIQYYNGEERAKGNILERFSAQQFPDLHSELNLSSLELGDSALYFCASRYGTSGSLLYEQYFGPGTRLTVT.